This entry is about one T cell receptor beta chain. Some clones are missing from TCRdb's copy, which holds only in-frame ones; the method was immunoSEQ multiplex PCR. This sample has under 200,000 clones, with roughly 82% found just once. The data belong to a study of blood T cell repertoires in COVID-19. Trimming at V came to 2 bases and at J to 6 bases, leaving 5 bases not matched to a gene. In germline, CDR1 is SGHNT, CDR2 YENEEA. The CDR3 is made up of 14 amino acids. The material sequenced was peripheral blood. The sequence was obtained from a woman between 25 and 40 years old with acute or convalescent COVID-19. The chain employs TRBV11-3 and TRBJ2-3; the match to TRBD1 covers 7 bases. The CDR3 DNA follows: TGTGCCAGCAGCTTAACAGGGGATTTTGATACGCAGTATTTT. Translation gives CASSLTGDFDTQYF. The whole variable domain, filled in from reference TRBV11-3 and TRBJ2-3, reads EAGVVQSPRYKIIEKKQPVAFWCNPISGHNTLYWYLQNLGQGPELLIRYENEEAVDDSQLPKDRFSAERLKGVDSTLKIQPAELGDSAVYLCASSLTGDFDTQYFGPGTRLTVL.